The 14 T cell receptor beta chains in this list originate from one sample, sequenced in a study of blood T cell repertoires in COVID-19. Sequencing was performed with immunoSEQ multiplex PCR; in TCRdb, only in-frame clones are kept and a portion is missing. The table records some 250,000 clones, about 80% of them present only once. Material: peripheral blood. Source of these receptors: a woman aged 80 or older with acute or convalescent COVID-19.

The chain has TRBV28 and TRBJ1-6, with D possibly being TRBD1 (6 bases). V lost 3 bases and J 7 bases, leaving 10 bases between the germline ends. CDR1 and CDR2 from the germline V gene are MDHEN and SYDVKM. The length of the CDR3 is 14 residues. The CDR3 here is CASSLTGNNSPLHF. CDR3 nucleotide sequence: TGTGCCAGCAGTTTGACAGGCAACAATTCACCCCTCCACTTT.

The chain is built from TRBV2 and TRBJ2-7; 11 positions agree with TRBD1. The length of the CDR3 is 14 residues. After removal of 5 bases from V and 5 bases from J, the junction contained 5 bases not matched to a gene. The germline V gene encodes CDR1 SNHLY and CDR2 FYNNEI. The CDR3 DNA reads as TGTGCCAGCAGTCCCGGGACAGGGGGGGACGAGCAGTACTTC. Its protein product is CASSPGTGGDEQYF.

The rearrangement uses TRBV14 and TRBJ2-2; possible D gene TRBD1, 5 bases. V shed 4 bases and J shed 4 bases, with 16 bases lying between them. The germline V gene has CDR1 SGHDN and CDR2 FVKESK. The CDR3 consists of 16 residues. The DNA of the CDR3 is TGTGCCAGCAGCCCCCGGACACCTTCTCGCACCGGGGAGCTGTTTTTT. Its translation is CASSPRTPSRTGELFF.

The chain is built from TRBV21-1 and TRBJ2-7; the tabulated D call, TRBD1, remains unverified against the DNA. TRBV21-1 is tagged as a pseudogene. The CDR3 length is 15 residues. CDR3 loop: CASSKRGQVNYEQYF. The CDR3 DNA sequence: TGTGCCAGCAGCAAAAGGGGACAGGTAAACTACGAGCAGTACTTC.

The CDR3 region is CASIFGQAEDYGYTF. The CDR3 DNA follows: TGTGCCAGCATTTTCGGACAGGCTGAAGACTATGGCTACACCTTC. The V call is TRBV7-3, the J call TRBJ1-2, with TRBD1 matching 7 bases. Germline values: CDR1 SGHTA, CDR2 FQGTGA. V lost 7 bases to trimming and J lost 3 bases; unmatched junction nucleotides: 11. The CDR3 is 15 residues long.

As DNA, the CDR3 is TGTGCCAGCAGCTTGACGGGGGTGAGAACAGATACGCAGTATTTT. It translates to CASSLTGVRTDTQYF. The J gene is TRBJ2-3, the V gene TRBV5-4; a possible D gene is TRBD2 (6 bases). V was shortened by 1 base and J by 3 bases, with 12 bases between the two germline ends. The CDR3 runs 15 residues. Per germline, CDR1 SGHNT and CDR2 YYREEE (reference sequence).

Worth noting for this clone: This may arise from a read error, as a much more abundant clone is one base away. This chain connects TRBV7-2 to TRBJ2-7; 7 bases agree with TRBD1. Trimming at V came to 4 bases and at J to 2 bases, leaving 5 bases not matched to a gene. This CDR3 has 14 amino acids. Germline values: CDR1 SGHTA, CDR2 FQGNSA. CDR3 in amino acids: CASSSRTGAYEQYF. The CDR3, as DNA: TGTGCCAGCAGCTCCCGGACAGGTGCCTACGAGCAGTACTTC.

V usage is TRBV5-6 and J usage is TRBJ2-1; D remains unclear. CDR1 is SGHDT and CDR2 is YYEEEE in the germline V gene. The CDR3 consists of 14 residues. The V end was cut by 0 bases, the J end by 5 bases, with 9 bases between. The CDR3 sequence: CASSLAGINNEQFF. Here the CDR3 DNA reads TGTGCCAGCAGCTTGGCCGGTATCAACAATGAGCAGTTCTTC.

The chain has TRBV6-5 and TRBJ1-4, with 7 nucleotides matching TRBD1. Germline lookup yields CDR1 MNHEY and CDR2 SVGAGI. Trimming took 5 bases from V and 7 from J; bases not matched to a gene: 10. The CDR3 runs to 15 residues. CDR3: CASSRGQVRGEKLFF. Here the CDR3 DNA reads TGTGCCAGCAGTCGCGGACAGGTCCGCGGTGAAAAACTGTTTTTT.

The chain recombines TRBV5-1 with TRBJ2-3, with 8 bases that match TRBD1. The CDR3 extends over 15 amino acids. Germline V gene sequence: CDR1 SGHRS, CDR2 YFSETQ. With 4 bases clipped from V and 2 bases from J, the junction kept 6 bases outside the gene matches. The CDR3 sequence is CASSTGQANTDTQYF. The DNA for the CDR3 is TGCGCCAGCAGCACGGGACAGGCCAACACAGATACGCAGTATTTT.

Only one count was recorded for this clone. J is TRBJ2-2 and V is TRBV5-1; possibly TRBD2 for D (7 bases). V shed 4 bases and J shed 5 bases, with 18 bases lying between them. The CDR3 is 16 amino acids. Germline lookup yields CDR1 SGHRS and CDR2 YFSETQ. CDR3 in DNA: TGCGCCAGCAGCCTTGGAGGCGGGGGCGAAACCGGGGAGCTGTTTTTT. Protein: CASSLGGGGETGELFF.

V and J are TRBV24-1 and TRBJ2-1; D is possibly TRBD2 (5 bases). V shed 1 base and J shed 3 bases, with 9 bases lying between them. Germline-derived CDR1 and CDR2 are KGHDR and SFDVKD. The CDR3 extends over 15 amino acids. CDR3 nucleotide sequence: TGTGCCACCAGTGATTTTAAGGGAGACTACAATGAGCAGTTCTTC. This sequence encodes CATSDFKGDYNEQFF.

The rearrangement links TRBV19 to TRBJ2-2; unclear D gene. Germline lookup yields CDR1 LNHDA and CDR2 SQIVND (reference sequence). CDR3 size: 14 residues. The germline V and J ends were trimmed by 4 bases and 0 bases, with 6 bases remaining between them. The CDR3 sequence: CASSNRANTGELFF. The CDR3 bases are TGTGCCAGTAGTAATCGGGCGAACACCGGGGAGCTGTTTTTT. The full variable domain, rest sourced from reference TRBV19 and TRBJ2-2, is DGGITQSPKYLFRKEGQNVTLSCEQNLNHDAMYWYRQDPGQGLRLIYYSQIVNDFQKGDIAEGYSVSREKKESFPLTVTSAQKNPTAFYLCASSNRANTGELFFGEGSRLTVL.

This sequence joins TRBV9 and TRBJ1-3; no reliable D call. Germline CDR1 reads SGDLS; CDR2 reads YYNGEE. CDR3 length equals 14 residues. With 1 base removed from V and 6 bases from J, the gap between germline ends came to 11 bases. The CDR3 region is CASSVFGVENTIYF. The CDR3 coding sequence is TGTGCCAGCAGCGTATTCGGGGTTGAAAACACCATATATTTT.